The rows below give T cell receptor beta chains drawn from one sample of a study of response to subunit inactivated influenza vaccine. MiXCR was run by TCRdb on the RT-PCR reads, yielding one entry per CDR3 protein. The sample holds around 520,000 distinct CDR3 sequences; roughly 25% are singletons and the top ten take approximately 2%. This specimen consisted of CD4+ T cells sorted from PBMCs, obtained less than 6 days after vaccination. The receptors stem from a man in his fifties or sixties who received an inactivated influenza vaccine. CDR3s include the opening cysteine and the closing phenylalanine or tryptophan. A D gene is named only where the DNA matches it firmly. Some rows have no size entry. The others give once, few or many, or a class for an expanded clone.

clone_size,d_call,j_call,v_call,cdr3_aa,cdr3_nt
NA,NA,TRBJ2-7,TRBV10-3,CAIRAGGSYEQYF,TGTGCCATCAGGGCTGGAGGAAGCTACGAGCAGTACTTC
NA,TRBD1,TRBJ2-1,TRBV7-3,CASSSDRVGNEQFF,TGTGCCAGCAGCTCGGACAGGGTGGGAAATGAGCAGTTCTTC
NA,TRBD1,TRBJ1-1,TRBV4-2,CASSQEGNRGTEAFF,TGTGCCAGCAGCCAAGAGGGGAACAGGGGGACTGAAGCTTTCTTT
few,NA,TRBJ2-5,TRBV6-2/TRBV6-3,CASRLGGLLRLQETQYF,TGTGCCAGCAGGCTTGGGGGTCTGTTACGCCTCCAAGAGACCCAGTACTTC
NA,NA,TRBJ1-6,TRBV6-1,CASSAARGGRESPLHF,TGTGCCAGCAGTGCTGCCAGGGGAGGCAGGGAATCACCCCTCCACTTT
many,NA,TRBJ1-6,TRBV12-3/TRBV12-4,CASSLDSPLHF,TGTGCCAGCAGCCTTGATTCACCCCTCCACTTT
few,NA,TRBJ1-4,TRBV29-1,CSVITRGATEKLFF,TGCAGCGTAATCACCCGGGGCGCAACTGAAAAACTGTTTTTT
NA,NA,TRBJ1-1,TRBV18,CASSQNQGEAFF,TGTGCCAGCTCCCAAAATCAGGGTGAAGCTTTCTTT
NA,NA,TRBJ1-1,TRBV7-9,CASSLGSVRTNTEAFF,TGTGCCAGCAGCTTAGGGTCGGTCAGAACGAACACTGAAGCTTTCTTT
few,NA,TRBJ2-3,TRBV5-5,CASSLEGFTDTQYF,TGTGCCAGCAGCTTGGAAGGGTTCACAGATACGCAGTATTTT
many,NA,TRBJ2-7,TRBV5-5,CASSLGPNYEQYF,TGTGCCAGCAGCTTAGGACCCAACTACGAGCAGTACTTC
NA,TRBD2,TRBJ2-3,TRBV7-9,CASSLGLAGGDTQYF,TGTGCCAGCAGCTTAGGGCTAGCGGGTGGAGATACGCAGTATTTT
NA,NA,TRBJ2-2,TRBV18,CASSPPSGTGELFF,TGTGCCAGCTCACCACCGAGCGGCACCGGGGAGCTGTTTTTT
NA,NA,TRBJ1-4,TRBV4-2,CASSQGDGGEKLFF,TGTGCCAGCAGCCAGGGGGATGGGGGTGAAAAACTGTTTTTT
many,NA,TRBJ2-7,TRBV20-1,CSAPRDSYEQYF,TGCAGTGCCCCCCGCGACTCCTACGAGCAGTACTTC
NA,NA,TRBJ2-2,TRBV28,CASSRPTGELFF,TGTGCCAGCAGTCGACCCACCGGGGAGCTGTTTTTT
NA,NA,TRBJ2-7,TRBV6-2/TRBV6-3,CASRGRSLYEQYF,TGTGCCAGCCGGGGGAGGAGCCTCTACGAGCAGTACTTC
few,NA,TRBJ2-1,TRBV20-1,CSARGRVRGEQFF,TGCAGTGCTAGGGGACGGGTTCGGGGTGAGCAGTTCTTC
few,NA,TRBJ2-7,TRBV10-3,CAIMASSSSYEQYF,TGTGCCATCATGGCCAGCTCAAGCTCCTACGAGCAGTACTTC
few,NA,TRBJ1-6,TRBV28,CASSLLGLGNSPLHF,TGTGCCAGCAGTTTATTGGGGTTGGGCAATTCACCCCTCCACTTT
NA,NA,TRBJ2-7,TRBV6-1,CASRAFLGSEQYF,TGTGCCAGCAGGGCCTTTTTGGGTTCGGAGCAGTACTTC
few,NA,TRBJ2-3,TRBV12-3/TRBV12-4,CASEPSGTDTQYF,TGTGCCTCCGAGCCTAGCGGCACAGATACGCAGTATTTT
few,NA,TRBJ2-1,TRBV20-1,CSARVGNSYNEQFF,TGCAGTGCTAGAGTCGGGAACTCCTACAATGAGCAGTTCTTC
once,TRBD1,TRBJ2-1,TRBV4-3,CASNLDRGHDEQFF,TGCGCCAGCAACCTGGACAGGGGGCACGATGAGCAGTTCTTC
NA,NA,TRBJ2-3,TRBV12-3/TRBV12-4,CASSLGRHSSTDTQYF,TGTGCCAGCAGTTTAGGTAGACATTCCAGCACAGATACGCAGTATTTT
NA,TRBD1,TRBJ2-2,TRBV6-5,CASSYSRQGETGELFF,TGTGCCAGCAGTTACTCGAGACAGGGGGAGACCGGGGAGCTGTTTTTT